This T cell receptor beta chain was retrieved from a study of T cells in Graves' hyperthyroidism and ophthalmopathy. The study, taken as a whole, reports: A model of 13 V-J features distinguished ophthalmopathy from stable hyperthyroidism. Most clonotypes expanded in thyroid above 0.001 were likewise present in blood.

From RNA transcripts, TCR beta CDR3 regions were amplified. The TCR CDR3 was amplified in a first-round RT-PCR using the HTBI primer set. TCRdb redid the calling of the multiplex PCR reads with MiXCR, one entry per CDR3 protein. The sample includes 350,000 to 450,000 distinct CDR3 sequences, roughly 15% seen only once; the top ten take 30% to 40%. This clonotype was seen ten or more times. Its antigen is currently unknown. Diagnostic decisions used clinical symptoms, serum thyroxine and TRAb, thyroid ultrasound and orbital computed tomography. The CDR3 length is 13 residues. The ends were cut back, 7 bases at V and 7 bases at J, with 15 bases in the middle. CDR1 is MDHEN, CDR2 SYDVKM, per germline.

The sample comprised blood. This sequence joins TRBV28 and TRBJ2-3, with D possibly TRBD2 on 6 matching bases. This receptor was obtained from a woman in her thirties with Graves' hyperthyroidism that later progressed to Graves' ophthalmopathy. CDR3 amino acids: CASTPSGAHTQYF. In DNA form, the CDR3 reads TGTGCCAGCACCCCGTCGGGAGCGCATACGCAGTATTTT. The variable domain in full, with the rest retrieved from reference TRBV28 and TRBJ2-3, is DVKVTQSSRYLVKRTGEKVFLECVQDMDHENMFWYRQDPGLGLRLIYFSYDVKMKEKGDIPEGYSVSREKKERFSLILESASTNQTSMYLCASTPSGAHTQYFGPGTRLTVL.